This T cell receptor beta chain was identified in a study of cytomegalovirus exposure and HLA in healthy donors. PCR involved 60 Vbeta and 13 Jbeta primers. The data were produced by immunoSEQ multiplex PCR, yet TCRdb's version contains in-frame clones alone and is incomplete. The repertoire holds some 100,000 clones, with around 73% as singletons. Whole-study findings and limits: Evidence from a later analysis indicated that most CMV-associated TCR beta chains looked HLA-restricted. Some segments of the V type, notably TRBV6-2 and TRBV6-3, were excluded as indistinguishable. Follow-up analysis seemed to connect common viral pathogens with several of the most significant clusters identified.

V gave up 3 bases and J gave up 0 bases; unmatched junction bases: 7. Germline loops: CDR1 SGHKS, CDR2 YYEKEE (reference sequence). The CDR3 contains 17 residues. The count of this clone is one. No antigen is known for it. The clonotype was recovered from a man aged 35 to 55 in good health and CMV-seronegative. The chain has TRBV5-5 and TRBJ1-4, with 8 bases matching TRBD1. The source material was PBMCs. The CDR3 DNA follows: TGTGCCAGCAGCTGGGGGGACAGGCGAGCAACTAATGAAAAACTGTTTTTT. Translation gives CASSWGDRRATNEKLFF.